The 7 T cell receptor beta chains below come from one sample, sequenced in a study of cytomegalovirus exposure and HLA in healthy donors. The primer mix had 60 Vbeta and 13 Jbeta primers. Method: immunoSEQ multiplex PCR; TCRdb's copy keeps in-frame clones and lacks some. The table includes over 85,000 clones, approximately 87% detected once. Specimen: PBMCs. These receptors were collected from a man between 35 and 55 years old in good health and CMV-seronegative.

The DNA of the CDR3 is TGCGCCAGCAGCCAGATCACAGGGAGCACTGAAGCTTTCTTT. Amino acids: CASSQITGSTEAFF. The chain carries TRBV4-3 and TRBJ1-1, with D possibly matching TRBD1 (6 bases). In germline, CDR1 is LGHNA, CDR2 YSLEER. The CDR3 length is 14 residues. The V and J ends lost 3 bases and 4 bases respectively, with 12 bases between them.

V and J are TRBV6-1 and TRBJ1-2; unclear D gene. This CDR3 contains 14 residues. The V gene's germline CDR1 is MNHNS and CDR2 SASEGT. The V and J ends lost 6 bases and 4 bases respectively, with 15 bases between them. The DNA for the CDR3 is TGTGCCAGCAGCCCAGAGGGTCGGCGCTATGGCTACACCTTC. This sequence encodes CASSPEGRRYGYTF.

A few counts support this clone. The CDR3 loop is CSVGASGGPGETQYF. The CDR3 DNA is TGCAGCGTTGGAGCTAGCGGGGGTCCGGGGGAGACCCAGTACTTC. The chain employs TRBV29-1 and TRBJ2-5; 10 bases fit TRBD2. The V and J ends lost 4 bases and 5 bases, in that order; junction bases with no gene match: 10. Germline V gives CDR1 SQVTM, CDR2 ANQGSEA. The CDR3 is made up of 15 amino acids.

This clone was counted only a few times. The genes are TRBV7-9 and TRBJ2-7, with 11 bases matching TRBD1. V shed 5 bases and J 3 bases; nucleotides not matched to a gene: 9. This CDR3 region has 16 residues. Germline V gene data show CDR1 as SEHNR and CDR2 as FQNEAQ (reference sequence). The CDR3 bases are TGTGCCAGCAGCCCCGCACCCGGGACAGGGGGCTACGAGCAGTACTTC. This sequence encodes CASSPAPGTGGYEQYF.

CDR3 bases: TGTGCCAGCAGCACGGGGACAGGGTGGGACACTGAAGCTTTCTTT. Translation gives CASSTGTGWDTEAFF. This sequence joins TRBV12-1 and TRBJ1-1; the table gives TRBD1 as D, unverified against the DNA. TRBV12-1 is marked as a pseudogene. This CDR3 contains 15 residues.

The genes are TRBV5-4 and TRBJ1-1, with a weak D call TRBD1 (5 bases). Germline loops: CDR1 SGHNT, CDR2 YYREEE (reference sequence). The V end lost 0 bases, the J end lost 0 bases, and 18 bases lay between the germline ends. The CDR3 extends over 18 amino acids. The CDR3 loop reads CASSLGGGLITMNTEAFF. CDR3 DNA sequence: TGTGCCAGCAGCTTGGGGGGGGGTTTAATTACGATGAACACTGAAGCTTTCTTT. Drawing the rest from reference TRBV5-4 and TRBJ1-1, the complete variable domain is ETGVTQSPTHLIKTRGQQVTLRCSSQSGHNTVSWYQQALGQGPQFIFQYYREEENGRGNFPPRFSGLQFPNYSSELNVNALELDDSALYLCASSLGGGLITMNTEAFFGQGTRLTVV.

This chain connects TRBV10-3 to TRBJ2-7, with 9 bases identical to TRBD1. V was pared by 0 bases and J by 0 bases, with 9 bases of the junction left unmatched. The CDR3 contains 18 residues. CDR1 is ENHRY and CDR2 is SYGVKD in the germline V gene. Here the CDR3 reads CAISESTRGQGGSYEQYF. For the CDR3, the DNA is TGTGCCATCAGTGAGTCGACGAGGGGACAGGGAGGCTCCTACGAGCAGTACTTC.